A single sample is the source of the 29 T cell receptor beta chains below, sequenced in a study of regulatory T cells in long-lasting Graves disease. Researchers made TCR beta libraries by using iRepertoire HTBI primers and running Arm-PCR on CDR3 regions. MiXCR was run by TCRdb on the multiplex PCR reads, yielding one entry per CDR3 protein. This table has roughly 430,000 distinct CDR3 sequences, 15% to 20% appearing once. Noted time point: newly diagnosed GD, antithyroid drugs for less than 3 months. PBMC RNA was the source of the TCR library. These data also formed part of another study, on T cells in Graves' hyperthyroidism and ophthalmopathy.

Sequences were derived from peripheral blood mononuclear cells (PBMCs), sampled at new diagnosis, from a patient treated with antithyroid drugs. Receptors were obtained from a woman in her 30s with Graves disease.

This clonotype showed up many times. CDR3 bases: TGTGCCAGCAGTCTACTACAGGGTGGGGCTTTCTTT. Translating gives CASSLLQGGAFF. The rearrangement joins TRBV7-9 to TRBJ1-1; perhaps TRBD1 as D (6 bases). CDR3 length equals 12 residues. The V end lost 6 bases, the J end lost 11 bases, and 16 bases lay between the germline ends. Germline assignment: CDR1 SEHNR and CDR2 FQNEAQ (reference sequence).

This clonotype was counted at least ten times. The chain couples TRBV6-5 to TRBJ2-7; no firm D call. V was pared by 2 bases and J by 5 bases, with 16 bases between. Germline V gene lookup returns CDR1 MNHEY and CDR2 SVGAGI. CDR3 length: 15 amino acids. The CDR3 nucleotides read TGTGCCAGCAGTTACGCCAGAACCCCCTGGGACGAGCAGTACTTC. This encodes CASSYARTPWDEQYF.

The chain carries TRBV6-1 and TRBJ2-2; TRBD1 matches at 7 bases. V gave up 6 bases and J gave up 5 bases; unmatched junction bases: 6. The length of the CDR3 is 14 residues. CDR1 and CDR2 from the germline V gene are MNHNS and SASEGT. CDR3 residues: CASSRQGRTGELFF. CDR3 DNA: TGTGCCAGCAGCCGACAGGGTAGGACCGGGGAGCTGTTTTTT.

This clonotype was seen a handful of times. J is TRBJ2-2 and V is TRBV6-2 or TRBV6-3, with D perhaps matching TRBD1 or TRBD2 (5 bases each). V was shortened by 0 bases and J by 7 bases, with 12 bases between the two germline ends. The CDR3 is 15 amino acids. Per germline, CDR1 MNHEY and CDR2 SVGEGT. For the CDR3, the DNA is TGTGCCAGCAGTTACTCTAGAGGGGTTGGCGGGGAGCTGTTTTTT. As protein: CASSYSRGVGGELFF.

This chain connects TRBV19 to TRBJ2-1; 8 bases fit TRBD1. Germline CDR1 reads LNHDA; CDR2 reads SQIVND (reference sequence). V trimming: 1 base; J trimming: 4 bases; junction bases outside the gene matches: 6. This CDR3 spans 16 amino acids. CDR3 sequence (DNA): TGTGCCAGTAGTATAGGCACAGGGGGTTCTTACAATGAGCAGTTCTTC. It codes for CASSIGTGGSYNEQFF.

This clonotype was recorded many times. The chain has TRBV20-1 and TRBJ2-2; D not resolved. The CDR3 is 15 residues long. V lost 3 bases and J 5 bases, leaving 16 bases between the germline ends. Germline-derived CDR1 and CDR2 are DFQATT and SNEGSKA (reference sequence). The chain's CDR3 is CSASKGPFFTGELFF. The CDR3 bases are TGCAGTGCTAGCAAAGGACCCTTCTTTACCGGGGAGCTGTTTTTT.

This clonotype was found a few times. The V call is TRBV9, the J call TRBJ2-5; 9 bases are shared with TRBD2. The germline V gene has CDR1 SGDLS and CDR2 YYNGEE. Losses at the gene ends were 0 bases for V and 5 bases for J; bases not matched to a gene: 5. The CDR3 is 15 amino acids. CDR3: CASSVGAGGPETQYF. The CDR3 coding sequence is TGTGCCAGCAGCGTAGGGGCGGGGGGGCCCGAGACCCAGTACTTC.

This chain connects TRBV4-3 to TRBJ2-7; 9 bases agree with TRBD1. The J call is doubtful: the DNA matches TRBJ2-4 better. CDR1 and CDR2 (germline): LGHNA, YSLEER. There are 17 residues in the CDR3. CDR3 in amino acids: CASSQMTGGSAKNIQYF. CDR3 in DNA: TGCGCCAGCAGCCAAATGACAGGGGGTTCAGCCAAAAACATTCAGTACTTC.

The sample holds a few counts of this clonotype. The gene calls are TRBV6-5 and TRBJ2-7, with TRBD2 matching 16 bases. With 2 bases clipped from V and 0 bases from J, the junction kept 10 bases outside the gene matches. CDR1 and CDR2 (germline): MNHEY, SVGAGI. There are 20 residues in the CDR3. In DNA, the CDR3 is TGTGCCAGCAGTTACCTGGGACTAGCGGGAGGGCCATGGAGCTCCTACGAGCAGTACTTC. Its protein product is CASSYLGLAGGPWSSYEQYF.

CDR3 sequence (DNA): TGTGCCAGCAGTGACCCCCTCGGGGAGACGAACACTGAAGCTTTCTTT. It specifies CASSDPLGETNTEAFF. The V call is TRBV25-1, the J call TRBJ1-1, with no clear D. V was trimmed by 3 bases and J by 1 base, leaving 15 bases between them. The CDR3 is 16 amino acids. The germline CDR1 and CDR2 sequences are MGHDK and SYGVNS.

A remark on this clonotype: A much larger clone lies a single base off, so this may be a read error. The V and J genes are TRBV10-3 and TRBJ2-1; 11 bases line up with TRBD2. The J segment lost 4 bases and the V segment lost 5 bases, leaving 7 bases of the junction unmatched. The CDR3 is 16 residues long. CDR1 ENHRY and CDR2 SYGVKD come from the germline V gene. Here the CDR3 DNA reads TGTGCCATCAGTTGGTCTAGCGGGGGGTCATACAATGAGCAGTTCTTC. This encodes CAISWSSGGSYNEQFF.

There are many counts of this clonotype. The gene calls are TRBV6-2 or TRBV6-3 and TRBJ2-7, with 11 bases aligning to TRBD2. The length of the CDR3 is 17 residues. From germline, CDR1 is MNHEY and CDR2 SVGEGT. V lost 2 bases, J lost 0 bases, and 6 bases stayed unmatched. The CDR3 DNA is TGTGCCAGCAGTTACACGCCAACTAGCGGGAGCTCCTACGAGCAGTACTTC. The encoded protein is CASSYTPTSGSSYEQYF.

In its sample, this clonotype was seen many times. The chain recombines TRBV5-8 with TRBJ2-7; 8 bases match TRBD1. The CDR3 sequence is 14 residues long. The V segment lost 7 bases and the J segment 2 bases; nucleotides outside the gene matches: 8. CDR1 is SGHTS, CDR2 YDEGEE, per germline. CDR3 sequence: CASGTGTGTYEQYF. Written as DNA, the CDR3 is TGTGCCAGCGGGACCGGGACAGGAACCTACGAGCAGTACTTC.

This clonotype was observed many times. This chain joins TRBV6-5 and TRBJ2-1; no definite D call. CDR1 is MNHEY and CDR2 is SVGAGI in the germline V gene. Deletions cut 0 bases from V and 8 bases from J, with 11 bases between. The CDR3 covers 14 residues. The CDR3 DNA reads as TGTGCCAGCAGTTACTCGAGCCGTGGCGATGAGCAGTTCTTC. This gives the protein CASSYSSRGDEQFF.

There are many counts of this clonotype. V is TRBV5-1 and J is TRBJ2-7, with D maybe TRBD1 (5 bases). From germline, CDR1 is SGHRS and CDR2 YFSETQ. The CDR3 length is 15 residues. The V end was cut by 0 bases, the J end by 0 bases, with 10 bases between. CDR3 sequence reads: CASSLETESSYEQYF. CDR3 nucleotides: TGCGCCAGCAGCTTGGAGACAGAGAGCTCCTACGAGCAGTACTTC.

Turning to this clonotype: A single base separates this from a much larger clone, so it may be a read error. The V call is TRBV28, the J call TRBJ1-1; perhaps TRBD1 as D (5 bases). Germline V gene lookup returns CDR1 MDHEN and CDR2 SYDVKM. Trimming shortened V by 10 bases and J by 3 bases, and 12 bases separated the two germline ends. The CDR3 is 12 amino acids. The CDR3 DNA reads as TGTGCCATCGCCGGGGCCCACACTGAAGCTTTCTTT. Translated: CAIAGAHTEAFF. The whole variable domain, remainder taken from reference TRBV28 and TRBJ1-1, is DVKVTQSSRYLVKRTGEKVFLECVQDMDHENMFWYRQDPGLGLRLIYFSYDVKMKEKGDIPEGYSVSREKKERFSLILESASTNQTSMYLCAIAGAHTEAFFGQGTRLTVV.

This clonotype was seen many times. CDR3 residues: CASPDRTPSYGYTF. CDR3 nucleotide sequence: TGTGCCAGCCCTGACAGAACTCCTTCGTATGGCTACACCTTC. This chain connects TRBV12-3 or TRBV12-4 to TRBJ1-2; D is possibly TRBD1 (5 bases). V was pared by 8 bases and J by 5 bases, with 18 bases between. The CDR3 is 14 amino acids.

A word on this clonotype: This probably arose from a read error, given a far larger clone one base away. This chain connects TRBV3-1 to TRBJ2-7; 9 bases are shared with TRBD2. The germline CDR1 and CDR2 sequences are LGHDT and YNNKEL (reference sequence). The CDR3 spans 17 residues. Unmatched junction bases numbered 17, after V lost 4 bases and J lost 7 bases. CDR3 protein: CASSPVRSGSWDNEQYF. CDR3 in DNA: TGTGCCAGCAGCCCCGTTCGTAGCGGGAGTTGGGACAATGAGCAGTACTTC.

This clonotype was counted ten times or more. V is TRBV20-1 and J is TRBJ1-1, with D tentatively TRBD1 (5 bases). Between the trimmed V and J ends, which lost 4 bases and 4 bases, there was a span of 16 bases. In germline, CDR1 is DFQATT, CDR2 SNEGSKA (reference sequence). This CDR3 contains 14 residues. The CDR3 nucleotides read TGCAGTGCTACACCACAGGTGGAAGCCACTGAAGCTTTCTTT. It codes for CSATPQVEATEAFF.

This clonotype was seen at least ten times. The chain has TRBV3-1 and TRBJ2-1, with TRBD1 matching over 10 bases. J lost 0 bases, V lost 3 bases, and 11 bases had no gene match. The CDR3 has 19 amino acids. Per the germline V gene, CDR1 is LGHDT and CDR2 is YNNKEL (reference sequence). The CDR3 sequence: CASSQTGGTSGASYNEQFF. For the CDR3, the DNA is TGTGCCAGCAGCCAGACAGGGGGCACTAGCGGAGCCTCCTACAATGAGCAGTTCTTC.

The sample holds a few counts of this clonotype. The CDR3 spells CAISELQGSGANVLTF. In nucleotides, the CDR3 is TGTGCCATCAGTGAACTACAGGGCTCTGGGGCCAACGTCCTGACTTTC. The chain uses TRBV10-3 and TRBJ2-6, with D possibly TRBD1 on 6 matching bases. Trimming left V 3 bases short and J 0 bases short, with 9 bases between. The CDR3 covers 16 residues. CDR1 is ENHRY and CDR2 is SYGVKD in the germline V gene.

This clonotype showed up many times. V and J are TRBV9 and TRBJ1-4, with a tentative D call TRBD1 (5 bases). There are 15 residues in the CDR3. Per germline, CDR1 SGDLS and CDR2 YYNGEE. Trimming removed 4 bases at V and 4 bases at J, with 14 bases between. This CDR3 is CASSPLGAINEKLFF. CDR3 nucleotide sequence: TGTGCCAGCAGCCCCCTCGGGGCGATTAATGAAAAACTGTTTTTT.

This clonotype was picked up many times. The CDR3 sequence is CSVEKASVQETQYF. CDR3 coding DNA: TGCAGCGTTGAAAAGGCTAGCGTCCAAGAGACCCAGTACTTC. The chain couples TRBV29-1 to TRBJ2-5, with a weak D call TRBD2 (6 bases). Germline V gene lookup returns CDR1 SQVTM and CDR2 ANQGSEA. This CDR3 region has 14 residues. Trimming took off 2 bases at V and 1 base at J, with 11 bases between the two ends. The whole variable domain, filled in from reference TRBV29-1 and TRBJ2-5, reads SAVISQKPSRDICQRGTSLTIQCQVDSQVTMMFWYRQQPGQSLTLIATANQGSEATYESGFVIDKFPISRPNLTFSTLTVSNMSPEDSSIYLCSVEKASVQETQYFGPGTRLLVL.

This clonotype was observed a handful of times. This sequence joins TRBV25-1 and TRBJ1-4; no reliable D call. The CDR3 covers 15 residues. Trimming left V 2 bases short and J 7 bases short, with 14 bases between. The germline gives CDR1 MGHDK, CDR2 SYGVNS. In nucleotides, the CDR3 is TGTGCCAGCAGTGAACTTGAGGGATGGAGTGAAAAACTGTTTTTT. Residues: CASSELEGWSEKLFF.

The rearrangement links TRBV19 to TRBJ1-2, with 12 bases fitting TRBD1. The CDR3 contains 15 residues. Germline V gives CDR1 LNHDA, CDR2 SQIVND (reference sequence). The V gene end was trimmed by 6 bases and the J gene end by 2 bases; junction bases not matched to a gene: 4. The CDR3 bases are TGTGCCAGTAGGCCGGGACAGGGGGCAAACTATGGCTACACCTTC. The encoded protein is CASRPGQGANYGYTF.

This clonotype occurred many times. The chain is built from TRBV28 and TRBJ2-2, with 7 nucleotides matching TRBD2. The CDR3 length is 16 residues. With 3 bases clipped from V and 0 bases from J, the junction kept 4 bases outside the gene matches. Germline loops: CDR1 MDHEN, CDR2 SYDVKM. In DNA, the CDR3 is TGTGCCAGCAGTTTGCCTAGCGGCGCGAACACCGGGGAGCTGTTTTTT. It specifies CASSLPSGANTGELFF.

This clonotype was seen more than once but under ten times. This sequence joins TRBV4-1 and TRBJ1-1; 7 nucleotides align to TRBD1. With V trimmed by 1 base and J by 5 bases, 10 bases remained unmatched. This CDR3 spans 16 amino acids. Germline CDR1 and CDR2: MGHRA and YSYEKL. DNA of the CDR3: TGCGCCAGCAGCCAAGTTTGGAGACAGGGTACGACTGAAGCTTTCTTT. Translating it yields CASSQVWRQGTTEAFF.

This clonotype appeared many times. CDR3 region: CASTYSREQFF. CDR3 DNA sequence: TGTGCCAGCACCTACTCGCGCGAGCAGTTCTTC. This chain links TRBV12-3 or TRBV12-4 with TRBJ2-1; D is undetermined. This CDR3 comprises 11 residues. Trimming shortened V by 7 bases and J by 10 bases, and 11 bases separated the two germline ends.

The genes are TRBV25-1 and TRBJ2-7; 7 bases agree with TRBD1. V shed 3 bases, J shed 6 bases, and the junction held 11 bases outside the gene matches. Germline V CDR1 and CDR2: MGHDK, SYGVNS. This CDR3 has 15 residues. CDR3 sequence: CASSDPGGGLFEQYF. In nucleotides, the CDR3 is TGTGCCAGCAGTGACCCAGGGGGTGGACTTTTCGAGCAGTACTTC.